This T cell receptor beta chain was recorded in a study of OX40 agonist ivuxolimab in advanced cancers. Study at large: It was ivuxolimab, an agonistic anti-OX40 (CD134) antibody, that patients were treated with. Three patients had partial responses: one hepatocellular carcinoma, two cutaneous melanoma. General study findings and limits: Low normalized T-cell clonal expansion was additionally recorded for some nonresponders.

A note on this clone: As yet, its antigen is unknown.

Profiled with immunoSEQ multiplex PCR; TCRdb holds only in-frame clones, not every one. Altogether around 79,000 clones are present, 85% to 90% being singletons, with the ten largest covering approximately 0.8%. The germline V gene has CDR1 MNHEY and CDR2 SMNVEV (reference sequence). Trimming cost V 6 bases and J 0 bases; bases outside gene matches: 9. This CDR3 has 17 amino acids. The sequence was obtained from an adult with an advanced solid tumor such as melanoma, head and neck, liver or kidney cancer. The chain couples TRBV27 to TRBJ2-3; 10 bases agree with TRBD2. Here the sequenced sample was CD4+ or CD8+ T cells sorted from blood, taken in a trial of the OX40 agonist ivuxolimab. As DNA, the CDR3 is TGTGCCAGCAGGATGGGACTAGCGTTGACTAGCACAGATACGCAGTATTTT. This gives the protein CASRMGLALTSTDTQYF.